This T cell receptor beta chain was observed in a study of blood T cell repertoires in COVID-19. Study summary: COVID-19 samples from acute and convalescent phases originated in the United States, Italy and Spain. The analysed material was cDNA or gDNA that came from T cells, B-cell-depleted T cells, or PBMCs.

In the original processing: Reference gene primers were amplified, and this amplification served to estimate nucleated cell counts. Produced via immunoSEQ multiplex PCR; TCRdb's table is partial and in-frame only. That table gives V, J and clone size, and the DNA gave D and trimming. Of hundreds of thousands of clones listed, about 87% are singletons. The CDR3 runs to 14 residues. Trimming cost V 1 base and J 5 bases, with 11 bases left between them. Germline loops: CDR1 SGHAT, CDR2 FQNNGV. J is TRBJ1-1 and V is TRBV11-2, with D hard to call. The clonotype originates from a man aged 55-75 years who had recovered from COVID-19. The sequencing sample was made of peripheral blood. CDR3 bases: TGTGCCAGCAGCTTAGTGGAAGGGAGAACTGAAGCTTTCTTT. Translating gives CASSLVEGRTEAFF.